This TCR beta chain was sequenced in a study of response to subunit inactivated influenza vaccine. Findings and limits, study-wide: Researchers suggested that each seasonal influenza vaccination recruits few new T cells.

To note about this clonotype: Its antigen is unknown.

A single record per CDR3 protein comes from TCRdb applying MiXCR to the RT-PCR reads. The data hold over 150,000 distinct CDR3 sequences, with about a tenth observed a single time. Trimming took off 8 bases at V and 1 base at J, with 8 bases between the two ends. The CDR3 is made up of 12 amino acids. Germline V gene sequence: CDR1 SNHLY, CDR2 FYNNEI. This sample comprised non-naive T cells sorted from PBMCs, obtained 40 to 50 days after vaccination. The origin of this receptor is a man aged 50-59 years who received an inactivated influenza vaccine. The V call is TRBV2, the J call TRBJ1-1; D remains ambiguous. The CDR3 here is CASCQSNTEAFF. DNA of the CDR3: TGTGCCAGCTGCCAGTCGAACACTGAAGCTTTCTTT.